This T cell receptor (beta chain) was recorded in a study of cytomegalovirus exposure and HLA in healthy donors. PCR employed 60 Vbeta and 13 Jbeta primers. Libraries were prepared by immunoSEQ multiplex PCR; TCRdb keeps only in-frame clonotypes and omits some of them. The data show 130,000 to 150,000 clones, with over 65% seen just once and 3% held by the top ten. The ends lost 7 bases at V and 5 bases at J; junction bases unmatched: 9. Germline-derived CDR1 and CDR2 are PRHDT and FYEKMQ (reference sequence). This CDR3 spans 15 amino acids. This chain links TRBV13 with TRBJ2-1; 9 bases are a match to TRBD2. Sequenced sample: PBMCs. The receptor comes from a man aged 35-49 years in good health and CMV-seropositive. CDR3 sequence (DNA): TGTGCCAGCAACACTCGCCGACTAGCGGACAATGAGCAGTTCTTC. As protein: CASNTRRLADNEQFF.